Below are 26 T cell receptor beta chains sequenced from a single sample in a study of blood T cell repertoires in COVID-19. This table comes from immunoSEQ multiplex PCR, and its TCRdb copy is limited to in-frame clones, with some not included. The data hold approximately 110,000 clones, with 74% observed a single time. The specimen was peripheral blood. These receptors were collected from a man of 80 years or more with COVID-19, enrolled during active disease.

This clone was seen a handful of times. The V call is TRBV19, the J call TRBJ1-6, with a weak D call TRBD1 (6 bases). The CDR3 contains 17 residues. Germline values: CDR1 LNHDA, CDR2 SQIVND (reference sequence). V lost 6 bases, J lost 0 bases, and 15 bases lay in between. The CDR3 DNA sequence: TGTGCCAGTAGGACCTCCGGGACACACTCCTATAATTCACCCCTCCACTTT. It is translated as CASRTSGTHSYNSPLHF.

The rearrangement links TRBV28 to TRBJ1-2; 8 bases are a match to TRBD1. The CDR3 contains 11 residues. V dropped 7 bases and J dropped 10; count of bases not matched to a gene: 5. The V gene's germline CDR1 is MDHEN and CDR2 SYDVKM. CDR3 loop: CASNLQGVYTF. The DNA for the CDR3 is TGTGCCAGCAACTTACAGGGGGTCTACACCTTC.

This clone occurred once. The genes are TRBV6-5 and TRBJ2-1; 13 positions agree with TRBD2. The V gene end was trimmed by 6 bases and the J gene end by 8 bases; junction bases not matched to a gene: 7. The CDR3 covers 15 residues. Germline V gene lookup returns CDR1 MNHEY and CDR2 SVGAGI. The CDR3 DNA reads as TGTGCCAGCAGAAGAGGACTAGCGGGAGTGGATGAGCAGTTCTTC. Encoded protein: CASRRGLAGVDEQFF.

V is TRBV13 and J is TRBJ2-2; TRBD2 agrees at 13 bases. Germline CDR1 is PRHDT and CDR2 is FYEKMQ (reference sequence). This CDR3 comprises 17 residues. V shed 5 bases, J shed 5 bases, and the junction held 8 bases outside the gene matches. The CDR3 bases are TGTGCCAGCAGCCTGGAACTAGCGGGAGGGCCGACCGGGGAGCTGTTTTTT. Translation: CASSLELAGGPTGELFF.

The genes are TRBV7-8 and TRBJ1-2, with 7 bases matching TRBD1. The CDR3 consists of 14 residues. Trimming at V came to 10 bases and at J to 5 bases, leaving 13 bases not matched to a gene. Germline loops: CDR1 SGHVS, CDR2 FQNEAQ. CDR3 region: CAILPTAGGYGYTF. The CDR3 DNA is TGTGCCATCCTCCCGACGGCAGGGGGATATGGCTACACCTTC.

This clone was seen only once. The rearrangement links TRBV4-1 to TRBJ2-3, with no clear D. Germline V gene sequence: CDR1 MGHRA, CDR2 YSYEKL. The V and J ends lost 0 bases and 4 bases respectively, with 11 bases between them. This CDR3 has 15 residues. The CDR3: CASSQEGPGPDTQYF. The CDR3 coding sequence is TGCGCCAGCAGCCAAGAGGGCCCTGGGCCAGATACGCAGTATTTT.

The chain employs TRBV9 and TRBJ2-7; 9 bases fit TRBD1. Germline CDR1 reads SGDLS; CDR2 reads YYNGEE. The CDR3 is 14 amino acids. The V gene end was trimmed by 4 bases and the J gene end by 4 bases; junction bases not matched to a gene: 6. CDR3 protein: CASSPRDRAYEQYF. The DNA of the CDR3 is TGTGCCAGCAGCCCCAGGGACAGGGCATACGAGCAGTACTTC.

The rearrangement uses TRBV7-9 and TRBJ2-3; D unresolved. Trimming took 5 bases from V and 0 from J, leaving 9 bases between them. The CDR3 consists of 14 residues. The germline V gene has CDR1 SEHNR and CDR2 FQNEAQ (reference sequence). CDR3 loop: CASSPTTSTDTQYF. CDR3 DNA sequence: TGTGCCAGCAGCCCAACCACTAGCACAGATACGCAGTATTTT.

The chain is built from TRBV4-2 and TRBJ1-3; D call uncertain. Per the germline V gene, CDR1 is LGHNA and CDR2 is YNFKEQ. V was pared by 1 base and J by 0 bases, with 7 bases between. The CDR3 is made up of 15 amino acids. CDR3 sequence reads: CASSQAGNSGNTIYF. The CDR3 bases are TGTGCCAGCAGCCAAGCGGGGAACTCTGGAAACACCATATATTTT.

This clone came up once. This rearrangement joins TRBV3-1 (or the pseudogene TRBV3-2) to TRBJ1-1; possible D gene TRBD1, 6 bases. Trimming took 1 base from V and 5 from J, leaving 11 bases between them. Looked up from germline, CDR1 is LGHDT and CDR2 is YNNKEL (reference sequence). The CDR3 is 14 amino acids. The DNA for the CDR3 is TGTGCCAGCAGCCAAGTGGGGGGGCCGACTGAAGCTTTCTTT. Translated: CASSQVGGPTEAFF.

The V gene is TRBV28, the J gene TRBJ2-7; the match to TRBD2 covers 8 bases. With V trimmed by 5 bases and J by 3 bases, 9 bases remained unmatched. This CDR3 spans 15 amino acids. CDR1 is MDHEN and CDR2 is SYDVKM in the germline V gene. In DNA form, the CDR3 reads TGTGCCAGCAGTACCCCGGGGGGGGCTATCTACGAGCAGTACTTC. This gives the protein CASSTPGGAIYEQYF.

This rearrangement joins TRBV9 to TRBJ2-7, with D perhaps TRBD1 (5 bases). Trimming removed 0 bases from V and 3 bases from J, with 10 bases in between. Per germline, CDR1 SGDLS and CDR2 YYNGEE. The CDR3 contains 14 residues. CDR3 sequence reads: CASSVGQGGYEQYF. In DNA form, the CDR3 reads TGTGCCAGCAGCGTAGGGCAGGGCGGCTACGAGCAGTACTTC.

In this sample, this clone turned up once. This chain links TRBV27 with TRBJ2-5, with 13 bases that match TRBD2. Trimming removed 3 bases from V and 4 bases from J; junction bases left unmatched: 8. In germline, CDR1 is MNHEY, CDR2 SMNVEV (reference sequence). This CDR3 comprises 17 residues. The CDR3: CASSLTSGRYPTETQYF. For the CDR3, the DNA is TGTGCCAGCAGTTTGACTAGCGGGAGGTACCCTACAGAGACCCAGTACTTC.

The V and J genes are TRBV10-3 and TRBJ1-1; no firm D call. Per germline, CDR1 ENHRY and CDR2 SYGVKD. Trimming took 4 bases from V and 3 from J, leaving 12 bases between them. This CDR3 contains 14 residues. The CDR3 region has the DNA TGTGCCATCAGTGTGGGCCGGAGGTACACTGAAGCTTTCTTT. Residues: CAISVGRRYTEAFF.

The V and J genes are TRBV6-1 and TRBJ1-2; the match to TRBD1 covers 7 bases. The CDR3 is 14 residues long. V trimming: 1 base; J trimming: 4 bases; junction bases outside the gene matches: 3. Germline V gene data show CDR1 as MNHNS and CDR2 as SASEGT. The CDR3 DNA reads as TGTGCCAGCAGTGAAGGGACAGGAGGCTATGGCTACACCTTC. Translation: CASSEGTGGYGYTF.

The chain combines TRBV24-1 with TRBJ1-4, with D unclear. This CDR3 is 16 amino acids long. Germline V CDR1 and CDR2: KGHDR, SFDVKD. Trimming removed 6 bases from V and 7 bases from J, with 20 bases in between. CDR3 in amino acids: CATSSPHEGGGEKLFF. For the CDR3, the DNA is TGTGCCACCAGTTCACCTCATGAGGGTGGAGGTGAAAAACTGTTTTTT.

This chain uses TRBV28 with TRBJ1-2, with TRBD1 as a possible D gene (5 bases). The CDR3 spans 16 residues. From germline, CDR1 is MDHEN and CDR2 SYDVKM. V was shortened by 5 bases and J by 1 base, with 17 bases between the two germline ends. CDR3 sequence reads: CASSDQGYSINYGYTF. CDR3 nucleotides: TGTGCCAGCAGTGATCAGGGCTATAGTATTAACTATGGCTACACCTTC.

The chain carries TRBV6-5 and TRBJ2-1; 11 bases are shared with TRBD2. The length of the CDR3 is 15 residues. The V segment lost 6 bases and the J segment 2 bases; nucleotides outside the gene matches: 3. From germline, CDR1 is MNHEY and CDR2 SVGAGI. The CDR3 region has the DNA TGTGCCAGCAGCAGGGGACTAGCGGCCTACAATGAGCAGTTCTTC. This encodes CASSRGLAAYNEQFF.

Only one count was recorded for this clone. The V gene is TRBV5-1, the J gene TRBJ1-3; D may be TRBD1 (5 bases). V lost 1 base and J 0 bases, leaving 11 bases between the germline ends. The CDR3 runs 16 residues. Germline lookup yields CDR1 SGHRS and CDR2 YFSETQ. CDR3 amino acids: CASSLWDSSSGNTIYF. The DNA of the CDR3 is TGCGCCAGCAGCTTGTGGGACTCTAGCTCTGGAAACACCATATATTTT.

The genes are TRBV21-1 and TRBJ2-1; the table's TRBD2 call for D was not verified on the DNA. TRBV21-1 is termed a pseudogene. This CDR3 is 15 amino acids long. This CDR3 reads CASKMSLAGRNEQFF. The DNA for the CDR3 is TGTGCCAGCAAGATGTCACTAGCGGGCCGCAATGAGCAGTTCTTC.

This clone was recorded many times. The chain combines TRBV19 with TRBJ1-5; 7 bases align to TRBD1. Germline CDR1 reads LNHDA; CDR2 reads SQIVND (reference sequence). V shed 5 bases and J 7 bases; nucleotides not matched to a gene: 8. The CDR3 is 14 residues long. CDR3 region: CASSARQGGQPQHF. In nucleotides, the CDR3 is TGTGCCAGTAGTGCCCGACAGGGTGGGCAGCCCCAGCATTTT.

The CDR3 loop reads CASSQGDTEAFF. The DNA for the CDR3 is TGTGCCAGCTCGCAGGGGGACACTGAAGCTTTCTTT. The chain links TRBV11-2 to TRBJ1-1, with 7 bases identical to TRBD1. Germline V lookup: CDR1 SGHAT, CDR2 FQNNGV. V gave up 8 bases and J gave up 3 bases; unmatched junction bases: 3. This CDR3 is built from 12 residues.

This chain connects TRBV18 to TRBJ1-2; no definite D call. Trimming left V 1 base short and J 0 bases short, with 9 bases between. Germline values: CDR1 KGHSH, CDR2 LQKENI. The CDR3 spans 15 residues. CDR3 nucleotide sequence: TGTGCCAGCTCACCACGGGAGGAAGCTAACTATGGCTACACCTTC. Translated, it gives CASSPREEANYGYTF.

Concerning this clone: The same CDR3 arises from other DNA sequences in this sample as well. The J gene is TRBJ2-3, the V gene TRBV2, with 10 bases aligning to TRBD2. CDR3 length: 15 residues. With 4 bases clipped from V and 2 bases from J, the junction kept 3 bases outside the gene matches. Germline-derived CDR1 and CDR2 are SNHLY and FYNNEI. CDR3 coding DNA: TGTGCCAGCAGTGGGCTAGCGGGAGTCACAGATACGCAGTATTTT. Its protein is CASSGLAGVTDTQYF.

This rearrangement joins TRBV19 to TRBJ2-1, with TRBD2 identical over 11 bases. This CDR3 is 13 amino acids long. The ends lost 5 bases at V and 14 bases at J; junction bases unmatched: 8. Germline assignment: CDR1 LNHDA and CDR2 SQIVND (reference sequence). The CDR3 DNA sequence: TGTGCCAGTAGTGACCCCATAGCGGGAGGGGAGTTCTTC. It codes for CASSDPIAGGEFF. The full variable domain, its missing parts supplied by reference TRBV19 and TRBJ2-1, is DGGITQSPKYLFRKEGQNVTLSCEQNLNHDAMYWYRQDPGQGLRLIYYSQIVNDFQKGDIAEGYSVSREKKESFPLTVTSAQKNPTAFYLCASSDPIAGGEFFGPGTRLTVL.

This sequence joins TRBV29-1 and TRBJ2-4, with D perhaps TRBD2 (7 bases). Trimming removed 4 bases from V and 2 bases from J, with 12 bases in between. Looked up from germline, CDR1 is SQVTM and CDR2 is ANQGSEA. This CDR3 contains 14 residues. The CDR3 reads CSVGGGGTKNIQYF. The CDR3, as DNA: TGCAGCGTTGGAGGGGGGGGAACCAAAAACATTCAGTACTTC. The entire variable domain, with the rest obtained from reference TRBV29-1 and TRBJ2-4, is as follows: SAVISQKPSRDICQRGTSLTIQCQVDSQVTMMFWYRQQPGQSLTLIATANQGSEATYESGFVIDKFPISRPNLTFSTLTVSNMSPEDSSIYLCSVGGGGTKNIQYFGAGTRLSVL.